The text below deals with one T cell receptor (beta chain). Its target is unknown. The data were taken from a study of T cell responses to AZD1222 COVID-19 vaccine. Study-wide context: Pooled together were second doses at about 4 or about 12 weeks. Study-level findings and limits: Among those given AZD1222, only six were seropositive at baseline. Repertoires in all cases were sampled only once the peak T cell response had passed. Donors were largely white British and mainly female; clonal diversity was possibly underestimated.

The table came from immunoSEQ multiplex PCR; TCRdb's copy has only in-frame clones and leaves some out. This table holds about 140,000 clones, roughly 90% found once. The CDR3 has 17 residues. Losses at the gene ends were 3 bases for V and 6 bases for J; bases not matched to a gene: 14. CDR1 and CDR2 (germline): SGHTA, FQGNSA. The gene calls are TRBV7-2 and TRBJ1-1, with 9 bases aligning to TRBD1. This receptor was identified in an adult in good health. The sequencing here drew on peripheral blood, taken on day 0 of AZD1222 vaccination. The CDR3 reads CASSFGSGTGFGAEAFF. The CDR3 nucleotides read TGTGCCAGCAGCTTTGGCTCCGGGACAGGGTTCGGCGCTGAAGCTTTCTTT.